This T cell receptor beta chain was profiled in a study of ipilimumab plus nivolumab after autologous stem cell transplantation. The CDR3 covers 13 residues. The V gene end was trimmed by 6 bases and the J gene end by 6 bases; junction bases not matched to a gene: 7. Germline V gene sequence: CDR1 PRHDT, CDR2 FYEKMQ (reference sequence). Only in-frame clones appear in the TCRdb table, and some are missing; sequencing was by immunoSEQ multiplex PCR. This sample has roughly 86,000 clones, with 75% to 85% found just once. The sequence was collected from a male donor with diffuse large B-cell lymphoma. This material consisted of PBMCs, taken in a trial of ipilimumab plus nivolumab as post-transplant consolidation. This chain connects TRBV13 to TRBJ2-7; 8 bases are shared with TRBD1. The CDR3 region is CASRRQGLSEQYF. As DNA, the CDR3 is TGTGCCAGCAGAAGACAGGGGCTTTCCGAGCAGTACTTC.